A few counts support the clone carrying this T cell receptor beta chain. Each of the donors was a healthy bone marrow donor. This entry comes from a study of cytomegalovirus exposure and HLA in healthy donors. Use of 60 Vbeta and 13 Jbeta primers characterized the PCR. Libraries were prepared by immunoSEQ multiplex PCR; TCRdb keeps only in-frame clonotypes and omits some of them. The sample consists of 150,000 to 200,000 clones, about 80% of them appearing once. V gave up 10 bases and J gave up 4 bases, with 19 bases separating them. Germline V gene data show CDR1 as MDHEN and CDR2 as SYDVKM. The CDR3 sequence is 14 residues long.

This rearrangement joins TRBV28 to TRBJ1-2; D gene ambiguous. Sequencing used PBMCs. This TCR was sampled from a woman between 45 and 60 years old in good health and CMV-seronegative. The CDR3 DNA sequence: TGTGCCACAAAGAAATCAGGAGCGGTCTATGGCTACACCTTC. Its protein product is CATKKSGAVYGYTF.